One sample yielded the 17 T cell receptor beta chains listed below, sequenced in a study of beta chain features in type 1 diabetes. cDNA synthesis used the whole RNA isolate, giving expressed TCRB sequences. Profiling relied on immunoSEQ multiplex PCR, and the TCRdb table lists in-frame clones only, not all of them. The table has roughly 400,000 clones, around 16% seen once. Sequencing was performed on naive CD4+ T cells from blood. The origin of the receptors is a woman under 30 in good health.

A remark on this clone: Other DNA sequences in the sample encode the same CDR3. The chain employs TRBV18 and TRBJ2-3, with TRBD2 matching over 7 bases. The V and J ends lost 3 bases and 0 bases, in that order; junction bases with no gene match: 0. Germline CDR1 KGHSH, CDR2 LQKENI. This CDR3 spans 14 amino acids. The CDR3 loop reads CASSPGLSTDTQYF. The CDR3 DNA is TGTGCCAGCTCACCGGGACTAAGCACAGATACGCAGTATTTT.

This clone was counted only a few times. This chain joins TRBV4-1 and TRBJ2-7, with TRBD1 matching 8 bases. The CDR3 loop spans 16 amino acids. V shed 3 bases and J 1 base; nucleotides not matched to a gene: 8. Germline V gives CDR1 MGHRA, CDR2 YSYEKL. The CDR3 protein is CASSHPIRDRSYEQYF. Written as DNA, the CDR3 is TGCGCCAGCAGCCATCCTATCAGGGACAGGTCCTACGAGCAGTACTTC.

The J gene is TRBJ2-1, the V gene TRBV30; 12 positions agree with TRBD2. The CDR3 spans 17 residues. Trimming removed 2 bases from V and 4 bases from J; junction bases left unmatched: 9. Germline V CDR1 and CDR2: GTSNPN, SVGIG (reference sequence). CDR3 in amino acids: CAWSIQGTSGSYNEQFF. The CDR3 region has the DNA TGTGCCTGGAGTATTCAGGGGACTAGCGGGTCATACAATGAGCAGTTCTTC.

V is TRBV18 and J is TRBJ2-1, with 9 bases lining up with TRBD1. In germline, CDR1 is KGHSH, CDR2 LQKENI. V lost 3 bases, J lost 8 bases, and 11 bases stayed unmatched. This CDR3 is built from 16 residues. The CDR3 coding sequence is TGTGCCAGCTCACCCTACCAACAGGGGGCTTTAGATGAGCAGTTCTTC. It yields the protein CASSPYQQGALDEQFF.

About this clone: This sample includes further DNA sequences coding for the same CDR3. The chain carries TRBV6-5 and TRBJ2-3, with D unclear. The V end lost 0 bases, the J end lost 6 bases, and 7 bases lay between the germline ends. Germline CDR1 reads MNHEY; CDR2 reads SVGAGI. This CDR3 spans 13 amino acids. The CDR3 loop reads CASSYSRADTQYF. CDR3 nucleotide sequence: TGTGCCAGCAGTTACTCACGAGCCGATACGCAGTATTTT.

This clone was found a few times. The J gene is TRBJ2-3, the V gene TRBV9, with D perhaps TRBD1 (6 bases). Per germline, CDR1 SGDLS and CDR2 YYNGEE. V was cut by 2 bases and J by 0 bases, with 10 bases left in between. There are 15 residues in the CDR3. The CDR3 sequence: CASSVSGQSTDTQYF. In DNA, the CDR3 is TGTGCCAGCAGCGTCAGTGGACAGAGCACAGATACGCAGTATTTT.

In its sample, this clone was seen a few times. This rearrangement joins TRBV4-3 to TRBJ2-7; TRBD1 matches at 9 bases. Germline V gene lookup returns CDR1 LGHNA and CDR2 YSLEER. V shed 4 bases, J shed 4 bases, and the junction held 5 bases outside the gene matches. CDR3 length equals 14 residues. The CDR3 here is CASSPDRGRYEQYF. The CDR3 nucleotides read TGCGCCAGCAGCCCGGACAGGGGACGGTACGAGCAGTACTTC.

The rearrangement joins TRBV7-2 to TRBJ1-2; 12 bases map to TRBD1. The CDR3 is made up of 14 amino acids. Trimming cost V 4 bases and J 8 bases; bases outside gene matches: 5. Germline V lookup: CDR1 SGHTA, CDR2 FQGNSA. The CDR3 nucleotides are TGTGCCAGCAGCTCGGGACAGGGGGCGAGGGGCTACACCTTC. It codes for CASSSGQGARGYTF.

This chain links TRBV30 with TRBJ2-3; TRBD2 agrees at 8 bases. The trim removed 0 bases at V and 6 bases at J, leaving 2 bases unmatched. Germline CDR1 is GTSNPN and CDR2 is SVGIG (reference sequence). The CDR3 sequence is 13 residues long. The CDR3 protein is CAWSVAGVDTQYF. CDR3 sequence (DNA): TGTGCCTGGAGTGTAGCGGGAGTGGATACGCAGTATTTT.

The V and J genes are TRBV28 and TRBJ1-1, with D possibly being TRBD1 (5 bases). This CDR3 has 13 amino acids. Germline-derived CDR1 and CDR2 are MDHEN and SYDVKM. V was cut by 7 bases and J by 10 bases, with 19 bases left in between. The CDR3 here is CASTEGRGQGAFF. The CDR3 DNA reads TGTGCCAGCACTGAAGGTAGGGGCCAGGGAGCTTTCTTT. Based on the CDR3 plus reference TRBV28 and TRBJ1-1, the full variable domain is DVKVTQSSRYLVKRTGEKVFLECVQDMDHENMFWYRQDPGLGLRLIYFSYDVKMKEKGDIPEGYSVSREKKERFSLILESASTNQTSMYLCASTEGRGQGAFFGQGTRLTVV.

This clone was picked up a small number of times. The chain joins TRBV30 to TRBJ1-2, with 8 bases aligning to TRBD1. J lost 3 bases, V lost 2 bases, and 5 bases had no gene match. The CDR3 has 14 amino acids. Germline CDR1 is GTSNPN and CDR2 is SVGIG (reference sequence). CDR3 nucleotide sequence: TGTGCCTGGAGTCGTGACAGGGGTGACTATGGCTACACCTTC. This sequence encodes CAWSRDRGDYGYTF.

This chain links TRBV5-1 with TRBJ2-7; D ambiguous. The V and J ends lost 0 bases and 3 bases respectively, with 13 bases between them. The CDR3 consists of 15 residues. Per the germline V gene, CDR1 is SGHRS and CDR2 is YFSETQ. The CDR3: CASSLESRGVYEQYF. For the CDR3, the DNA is TGCGCCAGCAGCTTGGAGTCTAGAGGCGTCTACGAGCAGTACTTC. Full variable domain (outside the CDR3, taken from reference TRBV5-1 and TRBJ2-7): KAGVTQTPRYLIKTRGQQVTLSCSPISGHRSVSWYQQTPGQGLQFLFEYFSETQRNKGNFPGRFSGRQFSNSRSEMNVSTLELGDSALYLCASSLESRGVYEQYFGPGTRLTVT.

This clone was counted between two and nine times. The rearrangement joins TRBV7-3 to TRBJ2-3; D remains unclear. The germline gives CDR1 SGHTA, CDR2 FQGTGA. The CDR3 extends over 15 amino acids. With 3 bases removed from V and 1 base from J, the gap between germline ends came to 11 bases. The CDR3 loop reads CASSLAALGTDTQYF. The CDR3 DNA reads TGTGCCAGCAGCTTGGCGGCATTAGGCACAGATACGCAGTATTTT.

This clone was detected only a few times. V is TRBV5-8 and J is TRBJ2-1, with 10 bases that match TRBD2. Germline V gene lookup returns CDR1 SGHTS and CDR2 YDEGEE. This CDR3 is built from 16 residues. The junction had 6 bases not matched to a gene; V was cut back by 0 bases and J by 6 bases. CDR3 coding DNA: TGTGCCAGCAGCTTGGCGGGGGGACTAGCGTTCAATGAGCAGTTCTTC. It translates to CASSLAGGLAFNEQFF.

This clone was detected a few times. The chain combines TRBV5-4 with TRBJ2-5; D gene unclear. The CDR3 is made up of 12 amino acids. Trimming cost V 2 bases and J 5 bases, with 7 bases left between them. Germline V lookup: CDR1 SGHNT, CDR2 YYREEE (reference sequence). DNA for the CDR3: TGTGCCAGCAGCTTCTTCCCGGAGACCCAGTACTTC. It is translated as CASSFFPETQYF.

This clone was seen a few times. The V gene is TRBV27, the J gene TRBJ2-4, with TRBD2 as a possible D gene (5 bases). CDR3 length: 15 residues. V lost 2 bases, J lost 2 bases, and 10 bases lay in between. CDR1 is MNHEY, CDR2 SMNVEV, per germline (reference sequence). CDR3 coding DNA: TGTGCCAGCAGTTTACGAGAGGGTTCCAAAAACATTCAGTACTTC. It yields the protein CASSLREGSKNIQYF.

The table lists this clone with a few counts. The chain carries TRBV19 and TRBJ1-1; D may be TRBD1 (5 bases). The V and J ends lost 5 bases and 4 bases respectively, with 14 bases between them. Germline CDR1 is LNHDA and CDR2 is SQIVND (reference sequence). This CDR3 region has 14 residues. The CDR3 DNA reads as TGTGCCAGTAGTCCTACTGGGGGAGGCACTGAAGCTTTCTTT. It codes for CASSPTGGGTEAFF.